This TCR beta chain was identified during a study of blood T cell repertoires in COVID-19. Overall study context: Researchers got acute and convalescent COVID-19 samples from the United States, Italy and Spain. From T cells, B-cell-depleted T cells, or PBMCs came the material, which was cDNA or gDNA.

Trimming took off 5 bases at V and 7 bases at J, with 14 bases between the two ends. CDR1 is SEHNR and CDR2 is FQNEAQ in the germline V gene (reference sequence). This CDR3 is 14 amino acids long. In the original processing: Amplification of reference gene primers was used by the study to estimate nucleated cell counts. Some clones are missing from TCRdb's copy, which holds only in-frame ones; the method was immunoSEQ multiplex PCR. V and J calls and clone size are copied from that table; D and trimming were computed from the DNA. The sample has some 97,000 clones, about 86% seen once. The V call is TRBV7-9, the J call TRBJ2-2; TRBD1 is a possible D gene (6 bases). The sequence came from a human donor in a cohort sampled during active COVID-19. Sequenced sample: peripheral blood. The CDR3 loop reads CASSEQGLGGELFF. The CDR3 bases are TGTGCCAGCAGCGAACAGGGATTGGGCGGGGAGCTGTTTTTT.